The T cell receptor beta chain described here comes from a study of T cells in Graves' hyperthyroidism and ophthalmopathy. The CDR3 regions of TCR beta were amplified from RNA transcripts. A first-round RT-PCR of the TCR CDR3 used the HTBI primer set. Each CDR3 protein gets one entry after TCRdb re-called the multiplex PCR reads with MiXCR. This sample has 300,000 to 450,000 distinct CDR3 sequences, with approximately 14% found just once. Stability of Graves' hyperthyroidism was defined as absent ophthalmopathy progression within 18 months. V was cut by 5 bases and J by 7 bases, with 15 bases left in between. This CDR3 comprises 14 residues. This clonotype was counted many times.

Sequencing input: blood. This TCR was recovered from a woman in her sixties with Graves' hyperthyroidism. The chain employs TRBV12-3 or TRBV12-4 and TRBJ1-5; TRBD1 is a possible D gene (6 bases). DNA for the CDR3: TGTGCCAGCAGTGTGTACAGGGTAGGGCAGCCCCAGCATTTT. It yields the protein CASSVYRVGQPQHF.